Below are 25 T cell receptor beta chains sequenced from a single sample in a study of response to subunit inactivated influenza vaccine. MiXCR, run by TCRdb on the RT-PCR reads, gives a single entry per CDR3 protein. The sample records roughly 520,000 distinct CDR3 sequences, around 25% being singletons. The sequenced sample was CD4+ T cells sorted from PBMCs, obtained 4 to 6 days after vaccination. The receptor set was obtained from a man in his fifties who received an inactivated influenza vaccine.

This chain uses TRBV5-1 with TRBJ1-1, with D possibly TRBD1 on 6 matching bases. The germline V gene has CDR1 SGHRS and CDR2 YFSETQ. The length of the CDR3 is 14 residues. Trimming shortened V by 2 bases and J by 4 bases, and 12 bases separated the two germline ends. CDR3 nucleotides: TGCGCCAGCAGCTTAGCGGGGGGCCCCACTGAAGCTTTCTTT. Translating it yields CASSLAGGPTEAFF. Full variable domain (remainder filled in from reference TRBV5-1 and TRBJ1-1): KAGVTQTPRYLIKTRGQQVTLSCSPISGHRSVSWYQQTPGQGLQFLFEYFSETQRNKGNFPGRFSGRQFSNSRSEMNVSTLELGDSALYLCASSLAGGPTEAFFGQGTRLTVV.

The genes are TRBV4-1 and TRBJ2-1; 11 positions agree with TRBD1. The CDR3 is made up of 16 amino acids. V lost 0 bases, J lost 8 bases, and 6 bases stayed unmatched. Germline-derived CDR1 and CDR2 are MGHRA and YSYEKL. The CDR3 DNA sequence: TGCGCCAGCAGCCAAGAGTGGACAGGGGGCTGGGATGAGCAGTTCTTC. This gives the protein CASSQEWTGGWDEQFF.

The gene calls are TRBV6-6 and TRBJ1-2; 7 bases align to TRBD1. The V gene end was trimmed by 5 bases and the J gene end by 5 bases; junction bases not matched to a gene: 5. The CDR3 runs to 13 residues. CDR1 and CDR2 (germline): MNHNY, SVGAGI (reference sequence). DNA of the CDR3: TGTGCCAGCAGTCACGGGACAGTGTATGGCTACACCTTC. Its protein product is CASSHGTVYGYTF.

The chain is built from TRBV9 and TRBJ1-2; 7 positions match TRBD1. Germline-derived CDR1 and CDR2 are SGDLS and YYNGEE. V dropped 0 bases and J dropped 8; count of bases not matched to a gene: 7. This CDR3 is built from 14 residues. This chain's CDR3 is CASSVVGGAIGYTF. CDR3 nucleotide sequence: TGTGCCAGCAGCGTAGTAGGGGGCGCGATCGGCTACACCTTC.

V gene TRBV29-1 combines with J gene TRBJ2-7, with TRBD2 matching over 8 bases. CDR1 is SQVTM, CDR2 ANQGSEA, per germline. This CDR3 is 17 amino acids long. Trimming cost V 7 bases and J 4 bases; bases outside gene matches: 21. The CDR3 coding sequence is TGCAGCGCACACCACGGGAGGGCAACCGAAACACAGTACGAGCAGTACTTC. Translated, it gives CSAHHGRATETQYEQYF.

V and J are TRBV20-1 and TRBJ2-7; D call uncertain. The CDR3 extends over 11 amino acids. Germline assignment: CDR1 DFQATT and CDR2 SNEGSKA (reference sequence). V was pared by 0 bases and J by 11 bases, with 11 bases between. CDR3 amino acids: CSARDRVVEYF. CDR3 bases: TGCAGTGCTAGAGATCGAGTAGTTGAGTACTTC.

This clonotype turned up a few times. V gene TRBV5-1 combines with J gene TRBJ2-3; TRBD2 agrees at 14 bases. Trimming cost V 1 base and J 2 bases; bases outside gene matches: 6. CDR1 and CDR2 (germline): SGHRS, YFSETQ. This CDR3 is built from 18 residues. In DNA, the CDR3 is TGCGCCAGCAGCTTGAGATGGACTAGCGGGAGGACCACAGATACGCAGTATTTT. Protein product: CASSLRWTSGRTTDTQYF.

The V gene is TRBV2, the J gene TRBJ2-7; TRBD1 matches 8 bases. J gave up 3 bases and V 11 bases, and 3 bases lay outside the gene matches. CDR3 length: 11 amino acids. Germline values: CDR1 SNHLY, CDR2 FYNNEI. CDR3 sequence: CAGGQGYEQYF. The CDR3 coding sequence is TGTGCCGGCGGACAGGGCTACGAGCAGTACTTC.

The chain combines TRBV10-3 with TRBJ2-3; the match to TRBD2 covers 11 bases. This CDR3 is built from 15 residues. The V segment lost 10 bases and the J segment 2 bases; nucleotides outside the gene matches: 8. The V gene's germline CDR1 is ENHRY and CDR2 SYGVKD. The CDR3 sequence: CATHGLAGHTDTQYF. Written as DNA, the CDR3 is TGTGCCACCCATGGACTAGCGGGCCACACAGATACGCAGTATTTT.

V and J are TRBV20-1 and TRBJ1-3; D is possibly TRBD1 (5 bases). Trimming took off 6 bases at V and 6 bases at J, with 12 bases between the two ends. The CDR3 length is 12 residues. Germline loops: CDR1 DFQATT, CDR2 SNEGSKA (reference sequence). CDR3 residues: CSAPVGENTIYF. The CDR3 nucleotides are TGCAGTGCCCCGGTGGGGGAAAACACCATATATTTT.

This clonotype was seen more than once but under ten times. The chain is built from TRBV28 and TRBJ2-5; D is undetermined. Per the germline V gene, CDR1 is MDHEN and CDR2 is SYDVKM. The CDR3 is 11 residues long. V gave up 4 bases and J gave up 5 bases, with 5 bases separating them. CDR3 in amino acids: CASSYEETQYF. The CDR3 nucleotides are TGTGCCAGCAGTTACGAGGAGACCCAGTACTTC.

CDR3 nucleotide sequence: TGTGCCAGCTCACCACCTGGGCCTGGAAACACCATATATTTT. It translates to CASSPPGPGNTIYF. V is TRBV18 and J is TRBJ1-3; D unresolved. The CDR3 has 14 residues. Trimming cost V 0 bases and J 2 bases, with 5 bases left between them. Germline CDR1 is KGHSH and CDR2 is LQKENI.

This clonotype was observed a few times. This rearrangement joins TRBV12-3 or TRBV12-4 to TRBJ1-2, with TRBD1 identical over 8 bases. This CDR3 has 14 residues. V lost 5 bases and J lost 2; bases outside the gene matches: 4. CDR3 sequence (DNA): TGTGCCAGCAGTCGGACAGGGAGGAACTATGGCTACACCTTC. Translation gives CASSRTGRNYGYTF.

This chain joins TRBV5-5 and TRBJ2-2; no definite D call. CDR1 SGHKS and CDR2 YYEKEE come from the germline V gene (reference sequence). The length of the CDR3 is 15 residues. Trimming removed 4 bases from V and 2 bases from J, with 12 bases in between. The CDR3 DNA reads as TGTGCCAGCAGCATAGAGGACCTTAACACCGGGGAGCTGTTTTTT. Translated, it gives CASSIEDLNTGELFF.

This clonotype came up a few times. The chain links TRBV5-6 to TRBJ2-1; 9 bases line up with TRBD1. Unmatched junction bases numbered 4, after V lost 3 bases and J lost 3 bases. There are 15 residues in the CDR3. The germline V gene encodes CDR1 SGHDT and CDR2 YYEEEE. In nucleotides, the CDR3 is TGTGCCAGCAGCTGGCCGGGACAGGGCTACAATGAGCAGTTCTTC. It is translated as CASSWPGQGYNEQFF.

The genes are TRBV30 and TRBJ2-2, with 8 bases lining up with TRBD2. V lost 6 bases, J lost 7 bases, and 7 bases stayed unmatched. This CDR3 is 13 amino acids long. The germline V gene encodes CDR1 GTSNPN and CDR2 SVGIG (reference sequence). The CDR3 bases are TGTGCCTGCACCGGGGGGGCCAGCGGGGAGCTGTTTTTT. Its translation: CACTGGASGELFF.

This chain links TRBV20-1 with TRBJ2-5; D gene unclear. The CDR3 has 13 residues. Trimming stripped 3 bases from V and 1 base from J, with 9 bases between. The germline gives CDR1 DFQATT, CDR2 SNEGSKA (reference sequence). CDR3 DNA: TGCAGTGCTAGGGCCGGGCGCCAAGAGACCCAGTACTTC. The encoded protein is CSARAGRQETQYF.

This clonotype has just a few counts. This rearrangement joins TRBV5-1 to TRBJ2-1, with D unclear. Germline V lookup: CDR1 SGHRS, CDR2 YFSETQ. The CDR3 length is 14 residues. V was clipped by 3 bases and J by 4 bases, with 11 bases between them. The CDR3, as DNA: TGCGCCAGCAGCTCCTTAGACACTTACAATGAGCAGTTCTTC. This sequence encodes CASSSLDTYNEQFF.

This clonotype came up a few times. The chain combines TRBV12-3 or TRBV12-4 with TRBJ2-1; 7 nucleotides agree with TRBD1. Trimming removed 6 bases from V and 1 base from J; junction bases left unmatched: 12. The CDR3 is made up of 17 amino acids. The CDR3 reads CASSRGGGRRSYNEQFF. CDR3 DNA: TGTGCCAGCAGCCGAGGGGGCGGCAGGCGTTCCTACAATGAGCAGTTCTTC.

The rearrangement joins TRBV10-3 to TRBJ1-4, with TRBD1 as a possible D gene (6 bases). The V end was cut by 0 bases, the J end by 10 bases, with 15 bases between. CDR3 length: 15 residues. In germline, CDR1 is ENHRY, CDR2 SYGVKD. The CDR3 DNA reads TGTGCCATCAGTGAGTCGACAGGACAGTCGATAAAACTGTTTTTT. Translating gives CAISESTGQSIKLFF.

Many counts were recorded for this clonotype. One end of the junction is discordant with germline, which a read error may explain. This chain connects TRBV7-9 to TRBJ2-2; 8 bases are shared with TRBD1. CDR1 and CDR2 from the germline V gene are SEHNR and FQNEAQ (reference sequence). The CDR3 length is 16 residues. The CDR3 DNA is TGTGCCAGCACCTTATCGACAGGGGCGAACACCGGGGAGCTGTTTTTT. Residues: CASTLSTGANTGELFF.

Written as DNA, the CDR3 is TGTGCCACCAGAACGACTAGCGGGAGGGCCGAAGAGCAGTTCTTC. It yields the protein CATRTTSGRAEEQFF. The J gene is TRBJ2-1, the V gene TRBV24-1; the match to TRBD2 covers 14 bases. The CDR3 is 15 residues long. V lost 7 bases to trimming and J lost 10 bases; unmatched junction nucleotides: 8. Germline V gene data show CDR1 as KGHDR and CDR2 as SFDVKD.

This clonotype was observed a few times. The CDR3 loop is CASSYGGPGELFF. The CDR3 nucleotides are TGTGCCAGCAGTTATGGGGGACCCGGGGAGCTGTTTTTT. V is TRBV6-5 and J is TRBJ2-2; the D call may be TRBD1 or TRBD2 (5 bases each). Trimming took 3 bases from V and 6 from J, leaving 8 bases between them. Germline assignment: CDR1 MNHEY and CDR2 SVGAGI. The CDR3 runs 13 residues.

This clonotype was seen more than once but under ten times. V usage is TRBV10-3 and J usage is TRBJ2-5; TRBD1 matches at 7 bases. CDR3 length equals 15 residues. Germline CDR1 is ENHRY and CDR2 is SYGVKD. Unmatched junction bases numbered 4, after V lost 3 bases and J lost 0 bases. The CDR3 loop is CAISDWTGDQETQYF. The CDR3 nucleotides are TGTGCCATCAGTGACTGGACAGGCGACCAAGAGACCCAGTACTTC.

This clonotype was seen a few times. J is TRBJ2-1 and V is TRBV20-1, with TRBD2 matching 9 bases. After removal of 5 bases from V and 3 bases from J, the junction contained 5 bases not matched to a gene. The length of the CDR3 is 14 residues. CDR1 is DFQATT and CDR2 is SNEGSKA in the germline V gene (reference sequence). CDR3 residues: CSALAGEVYNEQFF. The DNA for the CDR3 is TGCAGTGCTTTAGCGGGAGAAGTCTACAATGAGCAGTTCTTC.